The 16 T cell receptor beta chains below were found in one sample sequenced in a study of cytomegalovirus exposure and HLA in healthy donors. 13 Jbeta primers and 60 Vbeta primers were used for the PCR. Libraries were prepared by immunoSEQ multiplex PCR; TCRdb keeps only in-frame clonotypes and omits some of them. The sample records about 130,000 clones, about two thirds being singletons. Material for sequencing was PBMCs. The receptor set was obtained from a woman in her fifties or sixties in good health and CMV-seropositive.

This chain connects TRBV2 to TRBJ2-1; D is perhaps TRBD2 (6 bases). Germline CDR1 SNHLY, CDR2 FYNNEI. The length of the CDR3 is 15 residues. V lost 5 bases to trimming and J lost 6 bases, with 17 bases between them. As DNA, the CDR3 is TGTGCCAGCAGTCTATCCCAACCCGGGGGCAATGAGCAGTTCTTC. Amino acids: CASSLSQPGGNEQFF.

This clone was seen more than once but under ten times. V is TRBV18 and J is TRBJ1-1, with 9 bases matching TRBD1. V shed 6 bases, J shed 3 bases, and the junction held 2 bases outside the gene matches. The V gene's germline CDR1 is KGHSH and CDR2 LQKENI. The CDR3 contains 13 residues. The CDR3, as DNA: TGTGCCAGCTCCCGACAGGGGGACACTGAAGCTTTCTTT. Its protein product is CASSRQGDTEAFF.

This clone was detected a few times. The chain uses TRBV10-3 and TRBJ2-7; 8 bases map to TRBD1. In germline, CDR1 is ENHRY, CDR2 SYGVKD. After removal of 10 bases from V and 0 bases from J, the junction contained 5 bases not matched to a gene. This CDR3 is 13 amino acids long. The CDR3 DNA is TGTGCCACCCGACAGGGGAACTCCTACGAGCAGTACTTC. Amino acids: CATRQGNSYEQYF.

The chain carries TRBV5-1 and TRBJ2-1; TRBD2 matches at 9 bases. The trim removed 4 bases at V and 9 bases at J, leaving 17 bases unmatched. The CDR3 length is 17 residues. In germline, CDR1 is SGHRS, CDR2 YFSETQ. The CDR3 DNA follows: TGCGCCAGCAGCCCACAGATTAGCGGCGGGGGGGCAGGTGAGCAGTTCTTC. Its protein is CASSPQISGGGAGEQFF.

Note on this clone: This same CDR3 is encoded by further DNA sequences in the sample. The V and J genes are TRBV4-1 and TRBJ1-2; TRBD1 is a possible D gene (5 bases). V was clipped by 3 bases and J by 4 bases, with 15 bases between them. This CDR3 is built from 15 residues. Per germline, CDR1 MGHRA and CDR2 YSYEKL. CDR3 protein: CASSQGEGEAYGYTF. The CDR3 DNA sequence: TGCGCCAGCAGCCAGGGGGAAGGGGAGGCCTATGGCTACACCTTC.

The V gene is TRBV7-3, the J gene TRBJ1-6; 9 bases fit TRBD1. This CDR3 contains 15 residues. Germline assignment: CDR1 SGHTA and CDR2 FQGTGA. Trimming removed 5 bases from V and 7 bases from J; junction bases left unmatched: 6. The CDR3 spells CASSPGQGTNSPLHF. CDR3 DNA: TGTGCCAGCAGCCCGGGACAGGGCACGAATTCACCCCTCCACTTT. The full variable domain, its missing parts supplied by reference TRBV7-3 and TRBJ1-6, is GAGVSQTPSNKVTEKGKYVELRCDPISGHTALYWYRQSLGQGPEFLIYFQGTGAADDSGLPNDRFFAVRPEGSVSTLKIQRTERGDSAVYLCASSPGQGTNSPLHFGNGTRLTVT.

This clone was detected a few times. This rearrangement joins TRBV9 to TRBJ2-1, with TRBD1 identical over 8 bases. Per germline, CDR1 SGDLS and CDR2 YYNGEE. V was pared by 1 base and J by 10 bases, with 10 bases of the junction left unmatched. This CDR3 has 15 amino acids. CDR3: CASSVIQGQGGEQFF. CDR3 in DNA: TGTGCCAGCAGCGTAATCCAAGGACAGGGCGGGGAGCAGTTCTTC.

This sequence joins TRBV27 and TRBJ1-2, with D possibly TRBD1 on 6 matching bases. Germline CDR1 reads MNHEY; CDR2 reads SMNVEV (reference sequence). The germline V and J ends were trimmed by 0 bases and 7 bases, with 9 bases remaining between them. The length of the CDR3 is 13 residues. DNA for the CDR3: TGTGCCAGCAGTTTATCGGGGACACTTGGCTACACCTTC. Its protein is CASSLSGTLGYTF.

This chain joins TRBV13 and TRBJ2-3; TRBD2 is a possible D gene (6 bases). V gave up 4 bases and J gave up 2 bases, with 16 bases separating them. This CDR3 is built from 16 residues. CDR1 is PRHDT and CDR2 is FYEKMQ in the germline V gene (reference sequence). In nucleotides, the CDR3 is TGTGCCAGCAGCTACGGTGGGCGGGGTTTCACAGATACGCAGTATTTT. Protein: CASSYGGRGFTDTQYF.

The chain recombines TRBV5-1 with TRBJ2-1; perhaps TRBD1 as D (6 bases). V lost 3 bases, J lost 2 bases, and 9 bases lay in between. Germline CDR1 SGHRS, CDR2 YFSETQ. The CDR3 is 14 amino acids. CDR3 sequence reads: CASSWDTTYNEQFF. The CDR3 coding sequence is TGCGCCAGCAGCTGGGACACGACCTACAATGAGCAGTTCTTC.

CDR3 coding DNA: TGCGCCAGCAGCTTGTCCCAGGGCGGCTACGAGCAGTACTTC. Its translation: CASSLSQGGYEQYF. V and J are TRBV5-1 and TRBJ2-5; D is perhaps TRBD1 (5 bases). The last part of the DNA fits TRBJ2-7 better; the J call may be wrong. CDR1 is SGHRS and CDR2 is YFSETQ in the germline V gene. The length of the CDR3 is 14 residues.

V gene TRBV7-6 combines with J gene TRBJ1-5; 8 positions match TRBD1. CDR1 and CDR2 from the germline V gene are SGHVS and FNYEAQ. The CDR3 runs to 16 residues. J gave up 4 bases and V 5 bases, and 10 bases lay outside the gene matches. Here the CDR3 DNA reads TGTGCCAGCAGCCCCTCCGACAGGGGAGGTAATCAGCCCCAGCATTTT. This gives the protein CASSPSDRGGNQPQHF.

The rearrangement links TRBV9 to TRBJ2-5; 11 nucleotides align to TRBD2. From germline, CDR1 is SGDLS and CDR2 YYNGEE. The CDR3 is made up of 15 amino acids. With 6 bases clipped from V and 1 base from J, the junction kept 5 bases outside the gene matches. CDR3 sequence (DNA): TGTGCCAGCACCCTAGCGGGGGGACTCCAAGAGACCCAGTACTTC. Protein sequence: CASTLAGGLQETQYF.

This clone was observed once. The V and J genes are TRBV9 and TRBJ1-1, with 9 bases lining up with TRBD1. CDR1 and CDR2 (germline): SGDLS, YYNGEE. The CDR3 runs to 13 residues. The ends lost 4 bases at V and 11 bases at J; junction bases unmatched: 9. Here the CDR3 DNA reads TGTGCCAGCAGCAACGGACAGGGGAAGCGGGCTTTCTTT. The encoded protein is CASSNGQGKRAFF.

The gene calls are TRBV6-5 and TRBJ2-7, with D possibly matching TRBD1 (6 bases). The germline V gene has CDR1 MNHEY and CDR2 SVGAGI. The V and J ends lost 2 bases and 5 bases respectively, with 13 bases between them. This CDR3 is built from 14 residues. CDR3 nucleotides: TGTGCCAGCAGTTACGATACCCGGACAGACGAGCAGTACTTC. It encodes CASSYDTRTDEQYF.

The chain is built from TRBV10-3 and TRBJ2-3; no firm D call. Trimming pared 0 bases from V and 2 bases from J, leaving 9 bases between. CDR3 size: 15 residues. In germline, CDR1 is ENHRY, CDR2 SYGVKD. This CDR3 reads CAISESAGNTDTQYF. The CDR3 region has the DNA TGTGCCATCAGTGAGTCCGCAGGAAACACAGATACGCAGTATTTT.